This entry lists 30 T cell receptor beta chains sequenced from one sample in a study of shared clonotypes between healthy human individuals. Sequencing used immunoSEQ multiplex PCR; TCRdb keeps in-frame clones, though not all of them. The data show millions of clones, with roughly 91% seen just once and 1.5% to 2% held by the top ten. Naive CD8 cells were CD45RO-negative, positively selected for CCR7, excluding terminally differentiated effector memory CD45RA+ cells. Specimen: naive CD8+ T cells from PBMCs. All receptors come from a young man in good health. Some clones in this sample may be carry-over from other donors' samples.

The chain combines TRBV27 with TRBJ2-1; 12 bases are shared with TRBD2. Trimming cost V 3 bases and J 12 bases; bases outside gene matches: 6. This CDR3 region has 14 residues. CDR1 and CDR2 (germline): MNHEY, SMNVEV (reference sequence). The DNA for the CDR3 is TGTGCCAGCAGTTTCCCCGGACTAGCGGGAAGGCAGTTCTTC. Its protein product is CASSFPGLAGRQFF.

The chain carries TRBV27 and TRBJ1-3; D not resolved. Germline loops: CDR1 MNHEY, CDR2 SMNVEV (reference sequence). Trimming took off 6 bases at V and 1 base at J, with 7 bases between the two ends. The CDR3 sequence is 13 residues long. The CDR3 DNA follows: TGTGCCAGCAGGTCAATTTCTGGAAACACCATATATTTT. The encoded protein is CASRSISGNTIYF.

This chain joins TRBV7-9 and TRBJ1-3, with a weak D call TRBD1 (5 bases). The V gene's germline CDR1 is SEHNR and CDR2 FQNEAQ (reference sequence). V lost 7 bases, J lost 4 bases, and 20 bases lay in between. The CDR3 runs to 16 residues. The CDR3 reads CASTSPGGERGNTIYF. Here the CDR3 DNA reads TGTGCCAGCACCTCCCCCGGGGGAGAGCGGGGAAACACCATATATTTT.

The V gene is TRBV7-8, the J gene TRBJ2-2; 7 bases line up with TRBD2. J gave up 6 bases and V 3 bases, and 10 bases lay outside the gene matches. This CDR3 spans 16 amino acids. Germline CDR1 reads SGHVS; CDR2 reads FQNEAQ. CDR3: CASSFGRAPSAGELFF. The DNA of the CDR3 is TGTGCCAGCAGCTTTGGGAGGGCCCCATCAGCCGGGGAGCTGTTTTTT.

The chain employs TRBV7-6 and TRBJ2-3; 12 bases agree with TRBD2. The V and J ends lost 3 bases and 3 bases, in that order; junction bases with no gene match: 1. The CDR3 totals 15 residues. The germline CDR1 and CDR2 sequences are SGHVS and FNYEAQ. CDR3 in amino acids: CASSFTSGRTDTQYF. The CDR3 DNA reads as TGTGCCAGCAGCTTTACTAGCGGGAGGACAGATACGCAGTATTTT.

A word on this clone: Other DNA sequences in this sample translate to the same CDR3. The chain employs TRBV4-1 and TRBJ2-7; D remains ambiguous. Trimming left V 3 bases short and J 1 base short, with 4 bases between. CDR3 size: 12 residues. Germline assignment: CDR1 MGHRA and CDR2 YSYEKL. For the CDR3, the DNA is TGCGCCAGCAGCCAGGGATCCTACGAGCAGTACTTC. Amino acids: CASSQGSYEQYF.

This chain connects TRBV6-6 to TRBJ2-7; weak D call: TRBD1 (6 bases). CDR1 and CDR2 from the germline V gene are MNHNY and SVGAGI (reference sequence). The CDR3 is 14 amino acids. The germline V and J ends were trimmed by 0 bases and 2 bases, with 8 bases remaining between them. CDR3 DNA: TGTGCCAGCAGTTACTCGAACAGGGCCTACGAGCAGTACTTC. Protein: CASSYSNRAYEQYF.

This clone was observed a single time. The chain links TRBV28 to TRBJ2-7; TRBD2 matches 13 bases. Trimming cost V 4 bases and J 4 bases; bases outside gene matches: 13. The CDR3 spans 18 residues. From germline, CDR1 is MDHEN and CDR2 SYDVKM. The CDR3 sequence: CASSYPTSRLAGGYEQYF. CDR3 DNA sequence: TGTGCCAGCAGTTACCCAACCTCCCGACTAGCGGGGGGATACGAGCAGTACTTC. The variable domain in full, with the rest retrieved from reference TRBV28 and TRBJ2-7, is DVKVTQSSRYLVKRTGEKVFLECVQDMDHENMFWYRQDPGLGLRLIYFSYDVKMKEKGDIPEGYSVSREKKERFSLILESASTNQTSMYLCASSYPTSRLAGGYEQYFGPGTRLTVT.

This CDR3 reads CSVQPRLAGGPGYEQYF. CDR3 DNA: TGCAGCGTCCAGCCCCGACTAGCGGGAGGGCCAGGGTACGAGCAGTACTTC. This sequence joins TRBV29-1 and TRBJ2-7; 14 bases are shared with TRBD2. With V trimmed by 6 bases and J by 4 bases, 14 bases remained unmatched. Germline CDR1 is SQVTM and CDR2 is ANQGSEA. The CDR3 has 17 residues.

The CDR3 DNA sequence: TGTGCCAGCAGCTTTCCCAGCCCCTACGAGCAGTACTTC. It specifies CASSFPSPYEQYF. This chain connects TRBV7-3 to TRBJ2-7; D gene ambiguous. CDR3 size: 13 residues. Trimming removed 3 bases from V and 2 bases from J, with 8 bases in between. Looked up from germline, CDR1 is SGHTA and CDR2 is FQGTGA.

This clone was recorded once. J is TRBJ2-7 and V is TRBV11-2, with 8 bases aligning to TRBD2. This CDR3 contains 16 residues. CDR1 and CDR2 (germline): SGHAT, FQNNGV. The trim removed 3 bases at V and 3 bases at J, leaving 10 bases unmatched. CDR3 sequence: CASSFFSREDLYEQYF. CDR3 sequence (DNA): TGTGCCAGCAGCTTCTTTTCGCGGGAGGATCTCTACGAGCAGTACTTC.

V and J are TRBV5-1 and TRBJ2-4; tentative D call: TRBD2 (5 bases). Germline CDR1 reads SGHRS; CDR2 reads YFSETQ. This CDR3 is 16 amino acids long. Deletions cut 4 bases from V and 1 base from J, with 15 bases between. CDR3: CASSRGSGEAKNIQYF. The CDR3 coding sequence is TGCGCCAGCAGCCGGGGTTCAGGAGAGGCCAAAAACATTCAGTACTTC.

The J gene is TRBJ2-7, the V gene TRBV5-5; 8 nucleotides align to TRBD1. J was trimmed by 2 bases and V by 4 bases; bases with no gene match: 5. Per germline, CDR1 SGHKS and CDR2 YYEKEE (reference sequence). There are 14 residues in the CDR3. The CDR3 protein is CASSGGQAPYEQYF. The CDR3, as DNA: TGTGCCAGCAGCGGGGGACAGGCCCCCTACGAGCAGTACTTC.

The chain employs TRBV23-1 and TRBJ2-7, with a possible D match to TRBD1 (5 bases). TRBV23-1 is labeled an ORF, and its function is uncertain. Trimming stripped 6 bases from V and 0 bases from J, with 12 bases between. The CDR3 totals 14 residues. The CDR3 nucleotides are TGCGCCAGCAGACTAAAGGGGTTCTCCTACGAGCAGTACTTC. This gives the protein CASRLKGFSYEQYF.

The V call is TRBV7-9, the J call TRBJ2-3, with D tentatively TRBD1 (6 bases). The CDR3 totals 12 residues. Trimming left V 10 bases short and J 2 bases short, with 10 bases between. CDR1 and CDR2 (germline): SEHNR, FQNEAQ (reference sequence). CDR3 sequence reads: CAKAGDTDTQYF. The CDR3 DNA is TGTGCCAAAGCAGGGGACACAGATACGCAGTATTTT.

V is TRBV7-8 and J is TRBJ2-7; the match to TRBD2 covers 9 bases. V was pared by 3 bases and J by 3 bases, with 12 bases of the junction left unmatched. Germline assignment: CDR1 SGHVS and CDR2 FQNEAQ. The CDR3 has 17 amino acids. The CDR3 DNA reads as TGTGCCAGCAGCTTGGGGGATGGGGCTAGCGGGATCTACGAGCAGTACTTC. Its protein product is CASSLGDGASGIYEQYF.

The chain combines TRBV28 with TRBJ1-5; D gene uncertain. The V end lost 6 bases, the J end lost 2 bases, and 11 bases lay between the germline ends. Per germline, CDR1 MDHEN and CDR2 SYDVKM. There are 14 residues in the CDR3. CDR3 loop: CASSPVMGNQPQHF. CDR3 bases: TGTGCCAGCAGCCCGGTGATGGGCAATCAGCCCCAGCATTTT.

V gene TRBV19 combines with J gene TRBJ2-5; 12 bases match TRBD2. The CDR3 is made up of 15 amino acids. V was clipped by 8 bases and J by 4 bases; unmatched bases: 8. Germline CDR1 and CDR2: LNHDA and SQIVND (reference sequence). The CDR3: CASGGLAGGIETQYF. CDR3 nucleotides: TGTGCCAGTGGGGGGCTAGCGGGAGGGATAGAGACCCAGTACTTC.

Of note for this clone: This clone may be a read error of a much larger clone one base away. Different DNA sequences within this sample yield the same CDR3. The J gene is TRBJ1-1, the V gene TRBV7-7, with D hard to call. Germline CDR1 and CDR2: SSHAT and FNYEAQ (reference sequence). The V and J ends lost 2 bases and 0 bases respectively, with 4 bases between them. The CDR3 is 13 residues long. The CDR3 nucleotides read TGTGCCAGCAGCTTATCGGTGAACACTGAAGCTTTCTTT. It is translated as CASSLSVNTEAFF. Full variable domain (remainder filled in from reference TRBV7-7 and TRBJ1-1): GAGVSQSPRYKVTKRGQDVTLRCDPISSHATLYWYQQALGQGPEFLTYFNYEAQPDKSGLPSDRFSAERPEGSISTLTIQRTEQRDSAMYRCASSLSVNTEAFFGQGTRLTVV.

This chain joins TRBV12-5 and TRBJ2-3; D is ambiguous. CDR3 length equals 12 residues. V dropped 2 bases and J dropped 6 bases, with 6 bases sitting between them. Germline lookup yields CDR1 LGHNT and CDR2 FRNRAP. In nucleotides, the CDR3 is TGTGCTAGTGGTTTGTCCCAGGATACGCAGTATTTT. It yields the protein CASGLSQDTQYF.

The chain recombines TRBV7-9 with TRBJ2-7; TRBD1 matches at 12 bases. CDR1 and CDR2 from the germline V gene are SEHNR and FQNEAQ (reference sequence). This CDR3 spans 19 amino acids. Trimming took 3 bases from V and 1 from J; bases not matched to a gene: 13. The CDR3 region has the DNA TGTGCCAGCAGCTTTTCAGGGACAGGGGGCCCTTACCCGTCCTACGAGCAGTACTTC. Translating gives CASSFSGTGGPYPSYEQYF.

The CDR3 sequence is CASSYREGGQETQYF. CDR3 sequence (DNA): TGTGCCAGCAGTTACAGGGAAGGGGGCCAAGAGACCCAGTACTTC. V gene TRBV28 combines with J gene TRBJ2-5; D possibly corresponds to TRBD1 (6 bases). The germline V and J ends were trimmed by 4 bases and 1 base, with 13 bases remaining between them. CDR3 length: 15 residues. The germline CDR1 and CDR2 sequences are MDHEN and SYDVKM.

The rearrangement links TRBV10-3 to TRBJ2-1, with 10 bases matching TRBD2. V lost 0 bases, J lost 10 bases, and 15 bases stayed unmatched. The CDR3 runs 18 residues. Germline V gene lookup returns CDR1 ENHRY and CDR2 SYGVKD. In DNA, the CDR3 is TGTGCCATCAGTGAGTCGGGTATGGAACTAGCGGGGAGGAGGGAGCAGTTCTTC. It specifies CAISESGMELAGRREQFF.

V usage is TRBV28 and J usage is TRBJ2-7; D is possibly TRBD1 (6 bases). The germline V gene encodes CDR1 MDHEN and CDR2 SYDVKM. This CDR3 spans 17 amino acids. Trimming removed 3 bases at V and 0 bases at J, with 18 bases between. CDR3 in amino acids: CASSFPLGQGPSYEQYF. Here the CDR3 DNA reads TGTGCCAGCAGTTTCCCCCTCGGGCAGGGGCCCTCCTACGAGCAGTACTTC.

Comment on this clone: The sample holds other DNA sequences that translate to the same CDR3. The V and J genes are TRBV28 and TRBJ2-7; D not resolved. Germline lookup yields CDR1 MDHEN and CDR2 SYDVKM. V lost 3 bases, J lost 4 bases, and 7 bases lay in between. The CDR3 loop spans 12 amino acids. CDR3 DNA: TGTGCCAGCAGTTTCTCAGCATACGAGCAGTACTTC. This translates into CASSFSAYEQYF.

For this clone: This CDR3 is also generated by other DNA sequences in the sample. The gene calls are TRBV27 and TRBJ2-7, with D hard to call. V was clipped by 4 bases and J by 0 bases, with 7 bases between them. The CDR3 runs 13 residues. The germline CDR1 and CDR2 sequences are MNHEY and SMNVEV (reference sequence). DNA for the CDR3: TGTGCCAGCAGTTCGGTAGCCTCCTACGAGCAGTACTTC. Translating gives CASSSVASYEQYF.

CDR3 region: CASSTRIDEEQFF. CDR3 DNA: TGTGCCAGCAGTACGAGGATTGACGAGGAGCAGTTCTTC. The gene calls are TRBV28 and TRBJ2-1; D gene uncertain. The CDR3 consists of 13 residues. Trimming shortened V by 5 bases and J by 10 bases, and 15 bases separated the two germline ends. CDR1 is MDHEN and CDR2 is SYDVKM in the germline V gene.

For the CDR3, the DNA is TGTGCCAGCAGTTTTTCAAGCGGGAGGGCCGCCGGGGAGCTGTTTTTT. It translates to CASSFSSGRAAGELFF. The chain joins TRBV27 to TRBJ2-2; 10 bases are a match to TRBD2. This CDR3 is built from 16 residues. The V gene end was trimmed by 3 bases and the J gene end by 6 bases; junction bases not matched to a gene: 7. The V gene's germline CDR1 is MNHEY and CDR2 SMNVEV (reference sequence).

About this clone itself: This sample also contains other DNA sequences that code for the same CDR3. The chain employs TRBV5-6 and TRBJ2-7; D uncertain. Germline V lookup: CDR1 SGHDT, CDR2 YYEEEE. V was clipped by 0 bases and J by 2 bases, with 3 bases between them. The CDR3 loop spans 12 amino acids. CDR3 sequence (DNA): TGTGCCAGCAGCTTGGTTCCCTACGAGCAGTACTTC. Translated, it gives CASSLVPYEQYF.

This clone was seen more than once but under ten times. The V gene is TRBV28, the J gene TRBJ1-1; D not resolved. The CDR3 loop spans 14 amino acids. V dropped 5 bases and J dropped 0 bases, with 10 bases sitting between them. Germline V gene data show CDR1 as MDHEN and CDR2 as SYDVKM. DNA of the CDR3: TGTGCCAGCAGTGAGGCTAGGGTGAACACTGAAGCTTTCTTT. Protein sequence: CASSEARVNTEAFF. Together with reference TRBV28 and TRBJ1-1, the CDR3 gives the full variable domain: DVKVTQSSRYLVKRTGEKVFLECVQDMDHENMFWYRQDPGLGLRLIYFSYDVKMKEKGDIPEGYSVSREKKERFSLILESASTNQTSMYLCASSEARVNTEAFFGQGTRLTVV.